This TCR beta chain was sequenced for a study of T cell responses to AZD1222 COVID-19 vaccine. On this clone: What it recognizes is unknown.

Germline assignment: CDR1 MNHEY and CDR2 SVGAGI. The CDR3 is 14 residues long. Deletions cut 4 bases from V and 4 bases from J, with 11 bases between. Here immunoSEQ multiplex PCR was the method, and the copy in TCRdb shows in-frame clones only, minus some. Of 160,000 or so clones listed, over 75% are singletons. General study points: In all cases, repertoires were sampled only after the peak T cell response. Females outnumbered males among donors, who were mostly white British; clonal diversity was possibly underestimated. Baseline testing showed seropositivity in only 5 or 6 AZD1222 recipients.

V usage is TRBV6-5 and J usage is TRBJ1-3, with D unresolved. This clonotype was obtained from an adult in good health. Specimen: peripheral blood, collected on day 0 of AZD1222 vaccination. The CDR3 bases are TGTGCCAGCAGTTCTTCCATGGGCGGAAACACCATATATTTT. Its protein product is CASSSSMGGNTIYF.